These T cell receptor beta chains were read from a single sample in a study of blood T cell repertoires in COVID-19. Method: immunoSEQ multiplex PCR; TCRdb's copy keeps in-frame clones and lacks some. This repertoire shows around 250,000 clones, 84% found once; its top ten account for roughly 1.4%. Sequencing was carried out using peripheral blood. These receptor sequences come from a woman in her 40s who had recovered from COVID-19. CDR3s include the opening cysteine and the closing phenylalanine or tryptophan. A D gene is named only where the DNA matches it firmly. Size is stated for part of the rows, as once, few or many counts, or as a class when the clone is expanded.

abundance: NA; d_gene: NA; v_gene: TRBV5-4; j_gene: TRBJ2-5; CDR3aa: CASSSRRETQYF; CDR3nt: TGTGCCAGCAGCTCTCGGAGGGAGACCCAGTACTTC
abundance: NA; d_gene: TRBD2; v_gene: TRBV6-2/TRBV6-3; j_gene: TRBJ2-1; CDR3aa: CASSYRPLAGGPNEQFF; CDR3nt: TGTGCCAGCAGTTACCGCCCACTAGCGGGGGGGCCCAATGAGCAGTTCTTC
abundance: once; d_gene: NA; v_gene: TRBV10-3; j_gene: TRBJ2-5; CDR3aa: CAISESGREETQYF; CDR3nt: TGTGCCATCAGTGAGTCTGGCAGGGAAGAGACCCAGTACTTC
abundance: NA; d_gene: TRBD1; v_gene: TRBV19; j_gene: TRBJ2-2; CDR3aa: CASSMEGQGWIGELFF; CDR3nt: TGTGCCAGTAGTATGGAGGGACAGGGATGGATCGGGGAGCTGTTTTTT
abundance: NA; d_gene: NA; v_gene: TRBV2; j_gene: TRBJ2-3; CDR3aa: CASSSPSGPDTQYF; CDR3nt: TGTGCCAGCAGTTCCCCCTCAGGGCCAGATACGCAGTATTTT
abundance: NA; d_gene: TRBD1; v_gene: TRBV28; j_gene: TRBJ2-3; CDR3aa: CASSWTGPPGTDTQYF; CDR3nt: TGTGCCAGCAGTTGGACAGGTCCCCCTGGCACAGATACGCAGTATTTT
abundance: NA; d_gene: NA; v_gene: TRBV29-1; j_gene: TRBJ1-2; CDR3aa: CSVEGGNGYTF; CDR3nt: TGCAGCGTTGAGGGAGGGAATGGCTACACCTTC
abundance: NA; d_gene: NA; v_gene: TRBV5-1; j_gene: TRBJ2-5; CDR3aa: CASSPQTAQETQYF; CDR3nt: TGCGCCAGCAGCCCCCAGACTGCTCAAGAGACCCAGTACTTC
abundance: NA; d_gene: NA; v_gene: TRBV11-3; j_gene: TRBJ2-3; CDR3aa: CASSFQGSDTQYF; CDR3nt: TGTGCCAGCAGCTTCCAGGGATCAGATACGCAGTATTTT
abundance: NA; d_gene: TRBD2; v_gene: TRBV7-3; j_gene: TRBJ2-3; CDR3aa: CASSQGTSRTTDTQYF; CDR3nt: TGTGCCAGCAGCCAGGGGACTAGCAGGACGACAGATACGCAGTATTTT
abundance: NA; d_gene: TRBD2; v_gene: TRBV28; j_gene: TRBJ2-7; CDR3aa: CASSPGGTYEQYF; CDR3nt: TGTGCCAGCAGCCCCGGGGGGACCTACGAGCAGTACTTC
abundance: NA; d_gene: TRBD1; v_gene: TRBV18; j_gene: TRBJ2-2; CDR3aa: CASSLGQVKNTGELFF; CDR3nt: TGTGCCAGCTCACTTGGACAGGTGAAGAACACCGGGGAGCTGTTTTTT
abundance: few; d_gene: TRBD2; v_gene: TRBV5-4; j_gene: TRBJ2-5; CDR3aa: CASSFLAGGLPGTQYF; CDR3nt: TGTGCCAGCAGCTTTCTAGCGGGGGGGCTACCAGGGACCCAGTACTTC
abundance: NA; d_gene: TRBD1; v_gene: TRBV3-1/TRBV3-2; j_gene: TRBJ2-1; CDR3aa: CASSRRTGDSYNEQFF; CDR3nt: TGTGCCAGCAGCCGCAGAACAGGGGACTCCTACAATGAGCAGTTCTTC
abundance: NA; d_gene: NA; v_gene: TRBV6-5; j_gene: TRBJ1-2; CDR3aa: CASSPLQAGGSYTF; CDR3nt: TGTGCCAGCAGCCCACTCCAGGCAGGCGGGAGCTACACCTTC
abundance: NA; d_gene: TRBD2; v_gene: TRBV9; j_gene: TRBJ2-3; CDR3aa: CASSVLGGAEDTQYF; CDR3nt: TGTGCCAGCAGCGTACTCGGGGGGGCCGAAGATACGCAGTATTTT
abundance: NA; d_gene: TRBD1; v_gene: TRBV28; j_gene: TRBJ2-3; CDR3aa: CASSLLGRQGSTDTQYF; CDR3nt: TGTGCCAGCAGTTTATTGGGACGACAGGGTAGCACAGATACGCAGTATTTT
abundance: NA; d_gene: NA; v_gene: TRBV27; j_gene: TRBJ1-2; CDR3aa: CASSSPSEGVGYTF; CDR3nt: TGTGCCAGCAGTTCCCCATCAGAAGGGGTTGGCTACACCTTC
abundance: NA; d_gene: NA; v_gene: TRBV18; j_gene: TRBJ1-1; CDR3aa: CASSPLQGEHRQAFF; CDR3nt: TGTGCCAGCTCACCACTACAGGGTGAACACCGACAAGCTTTCTTT
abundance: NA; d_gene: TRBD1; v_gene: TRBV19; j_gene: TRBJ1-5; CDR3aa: CASRGQGYDQPQHF; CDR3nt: TGTGCCAGCAGGGGACAGGGTTACGATCAGCCCCAGCATTTT
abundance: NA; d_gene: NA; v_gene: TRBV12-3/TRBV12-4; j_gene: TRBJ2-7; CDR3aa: CASSYHSSYEQYF; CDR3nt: TGTGCCAGCAGTTATCATAGCTCCTACGAGCAGTACTTC
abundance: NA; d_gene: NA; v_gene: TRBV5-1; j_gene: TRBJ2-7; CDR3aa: CASSLAGSYEQYF; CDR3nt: TGCGCCAGCAGCTTGGCGGGCTCCTACGAGCAGTACTTC
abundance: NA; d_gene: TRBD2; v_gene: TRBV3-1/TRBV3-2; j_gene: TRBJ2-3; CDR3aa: CASSPRGADTQYF; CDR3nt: TGTGCCAGCAGCCCACGGGGGGCAGATACGCAGTATTTT
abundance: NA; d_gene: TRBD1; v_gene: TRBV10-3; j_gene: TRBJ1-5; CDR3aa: CAISEMEGQNQPQHF; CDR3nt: TGTGCCATCAGTGAGATGGAGGGACAGAATCAGCCCCAGCATTTT
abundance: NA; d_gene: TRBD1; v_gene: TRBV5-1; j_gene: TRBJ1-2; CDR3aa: CASSSNQDRGAGYTF; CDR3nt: TGCGCCAGCAGCAGTAACCAGGACAGGGGCGCAGGCTACACCTTC
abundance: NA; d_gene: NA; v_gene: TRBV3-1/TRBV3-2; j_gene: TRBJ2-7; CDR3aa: CASSQRGEYEQYF; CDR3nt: TGTGCCAGCAGCCAAAGGGGTGAATACGAGCAGTACTTC
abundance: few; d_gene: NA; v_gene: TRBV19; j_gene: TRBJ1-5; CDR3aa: CASSPRGSYSNQPQHF; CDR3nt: TGTGCCAGTAGCCCCAGGGGCTCCTATAGCAATCAGCCCCAGCATTTT
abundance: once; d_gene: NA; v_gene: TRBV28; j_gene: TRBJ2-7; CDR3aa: CASSLPGVVVYEQYF; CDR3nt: TGTGCCAGCAGTTTACCAGGGGTTGTAGTCTACGAGCAGTACTTC
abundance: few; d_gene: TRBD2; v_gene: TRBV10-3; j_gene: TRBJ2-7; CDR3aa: CATESGNSYEQYF; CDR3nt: TGTGCCACAGAGAGCGGGAATAGCTACGAGCAGTACTTC
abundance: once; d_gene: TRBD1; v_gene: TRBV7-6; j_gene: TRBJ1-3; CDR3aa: CASSARDRASGNTIYF; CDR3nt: TGTGCCAGCAGCGCGCGGGACAGAGCCTCTGGAAACACCATATATTTT
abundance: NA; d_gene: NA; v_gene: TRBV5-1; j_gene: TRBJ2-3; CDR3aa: CASSHRRGVTDTQYF; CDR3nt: TGCGCCAGCAGCCACCGCAGGGGAGTAACAGATACGCAGTATTTT
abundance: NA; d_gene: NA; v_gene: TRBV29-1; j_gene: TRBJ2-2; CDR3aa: CSVDIPDRSNTGELFF; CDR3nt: TGCAGCGTTGACATCCCAGACAGGAGTAACACCGGGGAGCTGTTTTTT
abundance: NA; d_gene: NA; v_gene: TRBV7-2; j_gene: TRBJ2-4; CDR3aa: CASSPRAGQIAKNIQYF; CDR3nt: TGTGCCAGCAGCCCAAGAGCAGGTCAGATAGCCAAAAACATTCAGTACTTC
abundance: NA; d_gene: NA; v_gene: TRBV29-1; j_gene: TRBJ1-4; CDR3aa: CSVQDSQEKLFF; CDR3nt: TGCAGCGTCCAGGACAGCCAAGAAAAACTGTTTTTT
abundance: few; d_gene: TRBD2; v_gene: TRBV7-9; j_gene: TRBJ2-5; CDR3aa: CASSLGVAGGSGETQYF; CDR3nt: TGTGCCAGCAGCTTAGGAGTAGCGGGGGGTTCTGGGGAGACCCAGTACTTC
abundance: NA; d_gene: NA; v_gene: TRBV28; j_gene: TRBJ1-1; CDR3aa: CASSLPSLNTEAFF; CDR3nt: TGTGCCAGCAGTTTGCCGAGCCTGAACACTGAAGCTTTCTTT
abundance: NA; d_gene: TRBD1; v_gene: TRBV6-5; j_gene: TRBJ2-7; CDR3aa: CASQGGYYEQYF; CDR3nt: TGTGCCAGTCAAGGGGGCTACTACGAGCAGTACTTC
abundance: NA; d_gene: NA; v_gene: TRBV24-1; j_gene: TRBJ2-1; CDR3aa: CATSGEYSFNEQFF; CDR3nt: TGTGCCACCAGCGGGGAGTATTCTTTCAATGAGCAGTTCTTC
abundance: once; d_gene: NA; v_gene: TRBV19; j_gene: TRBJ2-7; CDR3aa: CASSLMQGRYEQYF; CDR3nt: TGTGCCAGTAGTTTGATGCAGGGTCGGTACGAGCAGTACTTC
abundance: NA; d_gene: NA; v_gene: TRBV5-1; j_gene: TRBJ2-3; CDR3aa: CASSRSDSSTDTQYF; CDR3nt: TGCGCCAGCAGCCGCTCGGACAGTAGCACAGATACGCAGTATTTT
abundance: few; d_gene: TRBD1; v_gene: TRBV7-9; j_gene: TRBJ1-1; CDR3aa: CASSLGTGYAFF; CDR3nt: TGTGCCAGCAGCCTCGGGACAGGGTATGCTTTCTTT
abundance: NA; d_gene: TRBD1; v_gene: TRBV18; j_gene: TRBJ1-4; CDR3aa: CASSPRTGAEKLFF; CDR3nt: TGTGCCAGCTCACCACGGACAGGGGCCGAAAAACTGTTTTTT
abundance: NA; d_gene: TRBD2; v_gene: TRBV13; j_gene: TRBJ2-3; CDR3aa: CASSPRTSGVTDTQYF; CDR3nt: TGTGCCAGCAGCCCCCGGACTAGCGGGGTCACAGATACGCAGTATTTT
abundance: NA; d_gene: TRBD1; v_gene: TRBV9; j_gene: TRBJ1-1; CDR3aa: CASSVGGTANTEAFF; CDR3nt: TGTGCCAGCAGCGTAGGAGGGACAGCGAACACTGAAGCTTTCTTT
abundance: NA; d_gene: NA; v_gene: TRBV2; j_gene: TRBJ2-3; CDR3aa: CASSEAVSTDTQYF; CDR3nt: TGTGCCAGCAGTGAGGCAGTTAGCACAGATACGCAGTATTTT
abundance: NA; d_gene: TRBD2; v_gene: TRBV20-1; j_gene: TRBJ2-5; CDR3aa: CSASLAGVRGTQYF; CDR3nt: TGCAGTGCTAGTCTAGCGGGGGTACGGGGGACCCAGTACTTC
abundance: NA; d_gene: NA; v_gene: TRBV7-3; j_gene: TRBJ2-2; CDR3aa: CASSLPGFGELFF; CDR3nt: TGTGCCAGCAGCTTACCAGGGTTCGGGGAGCTGTTTTTT
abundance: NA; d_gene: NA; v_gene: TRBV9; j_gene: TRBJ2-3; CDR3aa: CASSSEVVSTDTQYF; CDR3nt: TGTGCCAGCAGCTCTGAGGTGGTAAGCACAGATACGCAGTATTTT
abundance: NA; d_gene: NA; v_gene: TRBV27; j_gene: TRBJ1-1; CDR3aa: CASSAWAPEAEAFF; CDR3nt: TGTGCCAGCAGTGCCTGGGCCCCGGAGGCTGAAGCTTTCTTT
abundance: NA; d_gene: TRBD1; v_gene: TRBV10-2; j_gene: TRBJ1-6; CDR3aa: CASSPDRGRYSPLHF; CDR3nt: TGCGCCAGCAGCCCGGACAGGGGGCGGTATTCACCCCTCCACTTT
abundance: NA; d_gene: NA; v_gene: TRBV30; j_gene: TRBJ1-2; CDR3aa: CAWRGARGRLGYGYTF; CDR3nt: TGTGCCTGGAGGGGGGCCCGGGGCAGGTTGGGCTATGGCTACACCTTC
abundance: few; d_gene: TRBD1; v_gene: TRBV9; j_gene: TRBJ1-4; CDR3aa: CASSVGEGAKLFF; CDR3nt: TGTGCCAGCAGCGTAGGAGAGGGGGCAAAACTGTTTTTT
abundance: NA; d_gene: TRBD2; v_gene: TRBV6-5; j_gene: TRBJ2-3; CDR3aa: CASSPRGGLADTQYF; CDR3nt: TGTGCCAGCAGTCCCCGGGGAGGGCTGGCAGATACGCAGTATTTT